The 25 T cell receptor beta chains below come from one sample, sequenced in a study of CD8+CD57+ T cells in acquired aplastic anemia. TCR beta VDJ combinations and CDR3 sequences were profiled from genomic DNA. TCRdb itself ran the reads through MiXCR, one entry per CDR3 protein. Of 400,000 to 600,000 distinct CDR3 sequences in the sample, approximately 33% were seen once. Selection for sequencing was limited to patients who had shown CD8+CD57+ cell expansion by flow cytometry. The sequenced sample consisted of sorted CD4+, CD8+, or CD8+CD57+ T cells (not recorded which) from PBMCs. These receptors were taken from a human donor with aplastic anemia.

In its sample, this clonotype was seen many times. This sequence joins TRBV5-1 and TRBJ1-2; D is possibly TRBD1 (5 bases). V lost 4 bases and J 7 bases, leaving 14 bases between the germline ends. Per the germline V gene, CDR1 is SGHRS and CDR2 is YFSETQ. CDR3 length equals 13 residues. The CDR3 DNA is TGCGCCAGCAGCACGGATTTAAGGGGTGGCTACACCTTC. Its protein is CASSTDLRGGYTF. Full variable domain (rest looked up from reference TRBV5-1 and TRBJ1-2): KAGVTQTPRYLIKTRGQQVTLSCSPISGHRSVSWYQQTPGQGLQFLFEYFSETQRNKGNFPGRFSGRQFSNSRSEMNVSTLELGDSALYLCASSTDLRGGYTFGSGTRLTVV.

The V and J genes are TRBV19 and TRBJ1-2; the D gene is possibly TRBD1 (5 bases). Germline CDR1 reads LNHDA; CDR2 reads SQIVND (reference sequence). This CDR3 is 14 amino acids long. The ends were cut back, 11 bases at V and 4 bases at J, with 20 bases in the middle. Here the CDR3 DNA reads TGTGCCGCTGGTCCCAGGGTTTGGTCCTATGGCTACACCTTC. Amino acid sequence: CAAGPRVWSYGYTF.

In this sample, this clonotype turned up many times. This chain uses TRBV6-4 with TRBJ2-5; tentatively, D is TRBD1 or TRBD2 (5 bases each). Germline CDR1 and CDR2: MRHNA and SNTAGT. Trimming pared 3 bases from V and 5 bases from J, leaving 10 bases between. This CDR3 region has 13 residues. The CDR3 region is CASSERDRETQYF. The DNA for the CDR3 is TGTGCCAGCAGTGAGAGGGACCGGGAGACCCAGTACTTC.

The chain recombines TRBV10-3 with TRBJ1-3; tentative D call: TRBD1 (6 bases). CDR1 is ENHRY, CDR2 SYGVKD, per germline. The V end was cut by 2 bases, the J end by 5 bases, with 22 bases between. The CDR3 contains 18 residues. CDR3 nucleotides: TGTGCCATCAGTGAGACAATCTCAGGGGCAGGGCTAAGAAACACCATATATTTT. Its protein product is CAISETISGAGLRNTIYF.

The V call is TRBV19, the J call TRBJ2-1; TRBD2 matches at 11 bases. Per the germline V gene, CDR1 is LNHDA and CDR2 is SQIVND (reference sequence). This CDR3 is built from 17 residues. Unmatched junction bases numbered 12, after V lost 4 bases and J lost 7 bases. CDR3 coding DNA: TGTGCCAGTAGTAGAGGGGCTAGCGGGAGGATACGGAATGAGCAGTTCTTC. Amino acid sequence: CASSRGASGRIRNEQFF.

The V call is TRBV20-1, the J call TRBJ1-1, with TRBD1 identical over 8 bases. Germline assignment: CDR1 DFQATT and CDR2 SNEGSKA (reference sequence). The CDR3 is 17 residues long. With V trimmed by 3 bases and J by 3 bases, 15 bases remained unmatched. CDR3 protein: CSARGRIRGLGHTEAFF. CDR3 in DNA: TGCAGTGCTAGGGGGCGGATCAGGGGGCTGGGGCACACTGAAGCTTTCTTT.

The chain is built from TRBV24-1 and TRBJ2-1; TRBD1 is a possible D gene (6 bases). Germline CDR1 and CDR2: KGHDR and SFDVKD. The CDR3 contains 16 residues. V was trimmed by 4 bases and J by 2 bases, leaving 14 bases between them. CDR3 sequence: CATSDSPDRAYNEQFF. CDR3 coding DNA: TGTGCCACCAGTGACTCGCCGGACAGAGCCTACAATGAGCAGTTCTTC.

This clonotype was picked up many times. The chain recombines TRBV10-1 with TRBJ1-1; D is ambiguous. V was shortened by 6 bases and J by 1 base, with 9 bases between the two germline ends. The CDR3 runs to 13 residues. Germline V gene sequence: CDR1 WNHNN, CDR2 SYGVQD (reference sequence). DNA for the CDR3: TGCGCCAGCAGGCCCCACGCGAACACTGAAGCTTTCTTT. This codes for CASRPHANTEAFF.

This clonotype appeared many times. CDR3 in amino acids: CAISEGLERNTDTQYF. Here the CDR3 DNA reads TGTGCCATCAGTGAGGGTTTGGAAAGAAACACAGATACGCAGTATTTT. This sequence joins TRBV10-3 and TRBJ2-3; D not resolved. Germline assignment: CDR1 ENHRY and CDR2 SYGVKD. V was cut by 2 bases and J by 2 bases, with 14 bases left in between. The CDR3 loop spans 16 amino acids.

The V gene is TRBV20-1, the J gene TRBJ2-3; 7 bases line up with TRBD2. Losses at the gene ends were 4 bases for V and 1 base for J; bases not matched to a gene: 11. The germline CDR1 and CDR2 sequences are DFQATT and SNEGSKA (reference sequence). This CDR3 has 16 amino acids. The CDR3 loop is CSAILTGSGGTDTQYF. The CDR3 nucleotides are TGCAGTGCTATCCTAACCGGGAGCGGGGGCACAGATACGCAGTATTTT.

This clonotype was observed many times. This chain connects TRBV20-1 to TRBJ2-7, with 8 bases aligning to TRBD1. The CDR3 sequence is 15 residues long. Per germline, CDR1 DFQATT and CDR2 SNEGSKA (reference sequence). Trimming removed 3 bases from V and 3 bases from J; junction bases left unmatched: 10. CDR3 DNA: TGCAGTGCTAGTGCAGGGGGCGGGCGGATCTACGAGCAGTACTTC. This encodes CSASAGGGRIYEQYF.

The chain couples TRBV2 to TRBJ2-3, with a possible D match to TRBD2 (6 bases). Per the germline V gene, CDR1 is SNHLY and CDR2 is FYNNEI. Trimming cost V 3 bases and J 7 bases, with 11 bases left between them. The CDR3 contains 13 residues. DNA of the CDR3: TGTGCCAGCAGTGACGGGGGAGATTATACGCAGTATTTT. Translating it yields CASSDGGDYTQYF.

The chain carries TRBV20-1 and TRBJ2-2; tentative D call: TRBD2 (6 bases). Deletions cut 5 bases from V and 0 bases from J, with 10 bases between. The germline gives CDR1 DFQATT, CDR2 SNEGSKA (reference sequence). The CDR3 is made up of 14 amino acids. CDR3 loop: CSAQRGANTGELFF. The DNA for the CDR3 is TGCAGTGCTCAACGCGGGGCGAACACCGGGGAGCTGTTTTTT.

This clonotype was observed many times. The chain is built from TRBV7-9 and TRBJ1-2; D gene uncertain. V was clipped by 1 base and J by 5 bases, with 5 bases between them. The CDR3 has 12 residues. CDR1 is SEHNR and CDR2 is FQNEAQ in the germline V gene (reference sequence). CDR3 amino acids: CASSLVGYGYTF. CDR3 DNA sequence: TGTGCCAGCAGCTTAGTGGGTTATGGCTACACCTTC.

The V gene is TRBV4-2, the J gene TRBJ2-1; TRBD2 is a possible D gene (5 bases). Between the trimmed V and J ends, which lost 7 bases and 0 bases, there was a span of 19 bases. The CDR3 is 17 residues long. CDR1 is LGHNA, CDR2 YNFKEQ, per germline. Here the CDR3 DNA reads TGTGCCAGCACCAGCGGCGCAGATGAAAGCTCCTACAATGAGCAGTTCTTC. Protein: CASTSGADESSYNEQFF.

This clonotype appeared many times. The rearrangement uses TRBV20-1 and TRBJ2-7; 7 nucleotides agree with TRBD2. With V trimmed by 3 bases and J by 3 bases, 2 bases remained unmatched. This CDR3 is 12 amino acids long. Looked up from germline, CDR1 is DFQATT and CDR2 is SNEGSKA (reference sequence). The CDR3 loop is CSARGGDYEQYF. The CDR3 DNA reads as TGCAGTGCTAGGGGGGGGGACTACGAGCAGTACTTC.

This clonotype showed up just a few times. This chain connects TRBV6-1 to TRBJ2-1; perhaps TRBD1 as D (6 bases). Trimming cost V 4 bases and J 5 bases, with 12 bases left between them. CDR3 size: 14 residues. The germline V gene has CDR1 MNHNS and CDR2 SASEGT. In DNA form, the CDR3 reads TGTGCCAGCAGTGTTCCGGGACACCACAATGAGCAGTTCTTC. Amino acids: CASSVPGHHNEQFF.

This clonotype showed up just once. The V call is TRBV19, the J call TRBJ1-1; 7 bases match TRBD1. The CDR3 contains 14 residues. Trimming took 5 bases from V and 7 from J; bases not matched to a gene: 10. Germline CDR1 is LNHDA and CDR2 is SQIVND (reference sequence). CDR3 in amino acids: CASSAPQGVDEAFF. The CDR3 nucleotides are TGTGCCAGTAGTGCCCCTCAGGGGGTCGATGAAGCTTTCTTT.

This clonotype was counted ten times or more. The V call is TRBV25-1, the J call TRBJ1-4; no reliable D call. The CDR3 loop spans 12 amino acids. The germline V and J ends were trimmed by 5 bases and 5 bases, with 6 bases remaining between them. The germline gives CDR1 MGHDK, CDR2 SYGVNS. The CDR3 sequence is CASSLPNEKLFF. DNA for the CDR3: TGTGCCAGCAGTCTTCCCAATGAAAAACTGTTTTTT.

This clonotype showed up just a few times. The gene calls are TRBV7-9 and TRBJ1-2, with D perhaps TRBD1 (6 bases). CDR1 and CDR2 (germline): SEHNR, FQNEAQ (reference sequence). CDR3 size: 14 residues. With 6 bases removed from V and 9 bases from J, the gap between germline ends came to 20 bases. The CDR3 sequence: CASSYLAGAASYTF. CDR3 sequence (DNA): TGTGCCAGCAGTTACCTGGCGGGGGCAGCTAGCTACACCTTC.

The chain links TRBV20-1 to TRBJ2-7; 10 positions agree with TRBD1. V lost 7 bases to trimming and J lost 4 bases; unmatched junction nucleotides: 10. CDR3 length: 14 residues. CDR1 is DFQATT, CDR2 SNEGSKA, per germline (reference sequence). The CDR3 is CSVLRDRGIYEQYF. CDR3 coding DNA: TGCAGTGTTTTACGGGACAGGGGTATTTACGAGCAGTACTTC.

As concerns this clonotype: A clone one base away is much larger, so this may be a read error. The chain uses TRBV5-1 and TRBJ2-7, with D perhaps given as TRBD1 or TRBD2 (6 bases each). CDR1 SGHRS and CDR2 YFSETQ come from the germline V gene. The CDR3 is 13 residues long. CDR3 residues: CASSRSLGGEQHF. CDR3 sequence (DNA): TGCGCCAGCAGCAGGAGTCTCGGGGGCGAGCAGCACTTC.

Concerning this clonotype itself: The CDR3 does not close with the conserved phenylalanine or tryptophan, likely indicating a read error. The CDR3 sequence is CSASQVVSYGYTL. The CDR3 DNA reads TGCAGTGCTAGTCAGGTAGTTAGCTATGGCTACACCCTC. The chain is built from TRBV20-1 and TRBJ1-2; D is unresolved. CDR3 length: 13 amino acids. Germline V gene data show CDR1 as DFQATT and CDR2 as SNEGSKA (reference sequence). The V end lost 3 bases, the J end lost 4 bases, and 12 bases lay between the germline ends.

This clonotype was observed at least ten times. The V and J genes are TRBV20-1 and TRBJ2-7; D possibly corresponds to TRBD2 (5 bases). Germline V CDR1 and CDR2: DFQATT, SNEGSKA (reference sequence). V lost 3 bases and J lost 4, with 19 bases in between. The CDR3 is made up of 15 amino acids. For the CDR3, the DNA is TGCAGTGCTAGGCTTCTTGGCGGGCCCCAATACGAGCAGTACTTC. Its translation is CSARLLGGPQYEQYF.

Remarks on this clonotype: This may come from a read error, since a much larger clone is one base off. The chain's CDR3 is CASTPPGNVGYTF. The CDR3 DNA reads as TGTGCCAGCACCCCCCCTGGGAACGTCGGCTACACCTTC. The chain links TRBV7-2 to TRBJ1-2; D remains unclear. Trimming took 7 bases from V and 8 from J, leaving 17 bases between them. The germline gives CDR1 SGHTA, CDR2 FQGNSA. The CDR3 totals 13 residues.